The source of this TCR beta chain is a study of OX40 agonist ivuxolimab in advanced cancers. Study at large: Subjects had a mean age of about 57 years, with a range of roughly 20 to 79; around 80% were male. The study, taken as a whole, reports: The study observed clonal expansion of CD4+ and CD8+ blood T cells by week 6 at 0.1 to 3.0 mg/kg.

This clone was recorded only once. Its antigen is undetermined. Blood samples were obtained at baseline, cycle 4 day 1, and cycle 7 day 1. Clones were sequenced by immunoSEQ multiplex PCR, and TCRdb holds only the in-frame ones, with some missing. The sample consists of more than 100,000 clones, less than 95% of them appearing once. Germline V gene lookup returns CDR1 MDHEN and CDR2 SYDVKM. The CDR3 covers 17 residues. V lost 0 bases, J lost 4 bases, and 6 bases stayed unmatched. The TCR was taken from an adult with an advanced solid tumor such as melanoma, head and neck, liver or kidney cancer. J is TRBJ1-1 and V is TRBV28; 12 positions match TRBD1. The starting material was CD4+ or CD8+ T cells sorted from blood, obtained in a trial of the OX40 agonist ivuxolimab. DNA for the CDR3: TGTGCCAGCAGTTTATGGGTAGGGGGACAGGGGGCCACTGAAGCTTTCTTT. Its translation is CASSLWVGGQGATEAFF.